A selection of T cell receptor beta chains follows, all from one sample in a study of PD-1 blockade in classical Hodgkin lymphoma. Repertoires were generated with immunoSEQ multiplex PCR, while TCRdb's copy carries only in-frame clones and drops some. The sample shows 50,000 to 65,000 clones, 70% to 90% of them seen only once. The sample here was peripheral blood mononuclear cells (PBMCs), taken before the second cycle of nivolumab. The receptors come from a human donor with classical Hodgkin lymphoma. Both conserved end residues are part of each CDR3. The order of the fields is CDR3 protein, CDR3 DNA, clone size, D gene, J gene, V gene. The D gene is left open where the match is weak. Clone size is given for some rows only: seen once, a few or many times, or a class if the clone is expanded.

CASSPMGRAMNTEAFF	TGTGCCAGCTCACCAATGGGCAGGGCGATGAACACTGAAGCTTTCTTT	once	-	TRBJ1-1	TRBV18
CASSFDRGLYGYTF	TGTGCCAGCAGTTTTGACAGGGGGCTCTATGGCTACACCTTC	-	TRBD1	TRBJ1-2	TRBV27
CAWSMGTAALNTGELFF	TGTGCCTGGAGTATGGGAACAGCAGCTCTCAACACCGGGGAGCTGTTTTTT	-	-	TRBJ2-2	TRBV30
CASSYQRHYGYTF	TGTGCCAGCAGTTACCAACGACACTATGGCTACACCTTC	-	-	TRBJ1-2	TRBV6-5
CASKRGNQPQHF	TGTGCCAGTAAGAGGGGCAATCAGCCCCAGCATTTT	-	-	TRBJ1-5	TRBV19
CASSETVRNYEQYF	TGTGCCAGCAGTGAAACGGTCAGGAATTACGAGCAGTACTTC	-	-	TRBJ2-7	TRBV6-1
CASSLVIAGGGEQYF	TGCGCCAGCAGCTTGGTGATAGCAGGAGGAGGCGAGCAGTACTTC	-	-	TRBJ2-7	TRBV5-1
CASSFVGRTNTDTQYF	TGTGCCAGCAGTTTTGTCGGGCGGACCAACACAGATACGCAGTATTTT	-	-	TRBJ2-3	TRBV27
CASSQTALGQAAGELFF	TGCGCCAGCAGCCAGACGGCCCTGGGACAGGCAGCCGGGGAGCTGTTTTTT	-	TRBD1	TRBJ2-2	TRBV5-1
CASSLSGGSYEQYF	TGCGCCAGCAGCTTGAGCGGGGGCTCCTACGAGCAGTACTTC	-	TRBD2	TRBJ2-7	TRBV5-1
CASSDWGEKLFF	TGTGCCAGCAGTGACTGGGGAGAAAAACTGTTTTTT	-	-	TRBJ1-4	TRBV6-1
CSVLGTTEAFF	TGCAGCGTTCTTGGGACCACTGAAGCTTTCTTT	-	-	TRBJ1-1	TRBV29-1
CAITPTFPSYEQYF	TGTGCCATCACCCCGACTTTCCCCTCCTACGAGCAGTACTTC	-	-	TRBJ2-7	TRBV10-3
CASSDRGTAFF	TGTGCCAGCTCAGACAGGGGTACGGCTTTCTTT	-	TRBD1	TRBJ1-1	TRBV19
CASTLGGVSQGKGYTF	TGCGCCAGCACCCTGGGTGGGGTGTCACAGGGGAAGGGCTACACCTTC	-	TRBD1	TRBJ1-2	TRBV5-1
CASSTTGVTGELFF	TGTGCCAGCAGCACAACAGGGGTTACCGGGGAGCTGTTTTTT	-	TRBD1	TRBJ2-2	TRBV9
CASSLQPGSNQPQHF	TGCGCCAGCAGCTTGCAACCAGGGAGCAATCAGCCCCAGCATTTT	-	-	TRBJ1-5	TRBV5-1
CASSLRGEGLQYF	TGTGCCAGCAGCCTCCGAGGAGAGGGGCTGCAGTACTTC	-	-	TRBJ2-7	TRBV7-8
CASSFGKNTEAFF	TGTGCCAGCAGTTTTGGGAAGAACACTGAAGCTTTCTTT	once	-	TRBJ1-1	TRBV6-1
CASSLDGGASQPQHF	TGCGCCAGCAGCTTGGATGGGGGCGCGAGTCAGCCCCAGCATTTT	-	-	TRBJ1-5	TRBV5-1
CASKGTGQTEAFF	TGCGCCAGCAAGGGGACAGGGCAAACTGAAGCTTTCTTT	-	TRBD1	TRBJ1-1	TRBV5-1
CASSDPVEGAASTDTQYF	TGTGCCAGCAGTGACCCAGTCGAGGGGGCCGCTAGCACAGATACGCAGTATTTT	-	TRBD1	TRBJ2-3	TRBV6-4
CASSFGPNEKLFF	TGTGCCAGCAGCTTTGGCCCTAATGAAAAACTGTTTTTT	-	-	TRBJ1-4	TRBV7-9
CASSHRRGDTEAFF	TGCGCCAGCAGCCACCGGAGGGGGGACACTGAAGCTTTCTTT	-	-	TRBJ1-1	TRBV5-1
CASSSDGVVKEKLFF	TGCGCCAGCAGCTCGGACGGGGTGGTGAAGGAAAAACTGTTTTTT	once	-	TRBJ1-4	TRBV5-1
CASSGSGQANYGYTF	TGCGCCAGCAGCGGCTCGGGACAGGCTAACTATGGCTACACCTTC	-	TRBD1	TRBJ1-2	TRBV5-1
CASSLTTTTARTEAFF	TGTGCCAGCAGCCTAACCACGACGACAGCGAGGACTGAAGCTTTCTTT	-	-	TRBJ1-1	TRBV28
CASSNEGSHEQYF	TGTGCCAGCTCAAATGAGGGTTCCCACGAGCAGTACTTC	-	-	TRBJ2-7	TRBV18
CASNREVLQPQHF	TGTGCCAGCAACAGGGAAGTGTTACAGCCCCAGCATTTT	few	-	TRBJ1-5	TRBV6-6
CASSGTSGGRLVYEQYF	TGTGCCAGCAGCGGGACTAGCGGGGGCCGCCTCGTCTACGAGCAGTACTTC	-	TRBD2	TRBJ2-7	TRBV2
CASSLGAPGNTIYF	TGCGCCAGCAGCTTAGGGGCGCCTGGAAACACCATATATTTT	-	-	TRBJ1-3	TRBV5-1
CASRKTGTGGNYGYTF	TGTGCCAGCAGAAAGACAGGGACCGGGGGGAACTATGGCTACACCTTC	-	TRBD1	TRBJ1-2	TRBV28
CASSPGNSIYQFF	TGTGCCAGCAGCCCAGGAAACTCTATCTACCAGTTCTTC	-	-	TRBJ2-1	TRBV11-2
CATSTAGLETEAFF	TGTGCCACCAGCACGGCAGGGTTGGAGACTGAAGCTTTCTTT	-	-	TRBJ1-1	TRBV15
CATSRSRDRVAYNTEAFF	TGTGCCACCAGCAGGAGTAGGGACAGGGTCGCTTATAACACTGAAGCTTTCTTT	-	TRBD1	TRBJ1-1	TRBV15
CASRIPGQGSSEAFF	TGTGCCAGCAGGATACCGGGACAGGGGAGCTCTGAAGCTTTCTTT	-	TRBD1	TRBJ1-1	TRBV6-6
CASSYPGGPLHF	TGTGCCAGCAGTTATCCAGGGGGGCCCCTCCACTTT	-	TRBD1	TRBJ1-6	TRBV6-5
CASSLGAGPHSNQPQHF	TGCGCCAGCAGCTTGGGGGCAGGACCACATAGCAATCAGCCCCAGCATTTT	-	-	TRBJ1-5	TRBV5-1
CASRRGLTDTQYF	TGTGCCAGTAGACGGGGTTTGACAGATACGCAGTATTTT	-	-	TRBJ2-3	TRBV19
CAWTGQANTEAFF	TGTGCCTGGACGGGACAGGCGAACACTGAAGCTTTCTTT	-	TRBD1	TRBJ1-1	TRBV30
CASSPTGGHNSPLHF	TGTGCCAGCAGCCCGACGGGGGGGCATAATTCACCCCTCCACTTT	once	-	TRBJ1-6	TRBV7-9
CASRAGGAGTEAFF	TGTGCCAGCAGGGCAGGGGGCGCGGGGACTGAAGCTTTCTTT	-	TRBD1	TRBJ1-1	TRBV27
CASSLDRGQGEQYF	TGTGCCAGCAGCCTCGACAGGGGTCAAGGCGAGCAGTACTTC	-	TRBD1	TRBJ2-7	TRBV6-5
CASSLDPGPAFF	TGTGCCAGCAGCTTAGACCCGGGTCCGGCTTTCTTT	-	-	TRBJ1-1	TRBV11-3
CASSSLAEQFF	TGTGCCAGCAGCTCTCTGGCAGAGCAGTTCTTC	-	-	TRBJ2-1	TRBV5-5
CSVVAGGSTDTQYF	TGCAGCGTTGTAGCGGGGGGTTCCACAGATACGCAGTATTTT	few	TRBD2	TRBJ2-3	TRBV29-1
CASSLTENTGELFF	TGTGCCAGCAGCTTGACAGAGAACACCGGGGAGCTGTTTTTT	-	-	TRBJ2-2	TRBV28
CASSLVRGLAPYEQYF	TGTGCCAGCAGCTTGGTTCGGGGGCTCGCCCCCTACGAGCAGTACTTC	-	-	TRBJ2-7	TRBV5-6